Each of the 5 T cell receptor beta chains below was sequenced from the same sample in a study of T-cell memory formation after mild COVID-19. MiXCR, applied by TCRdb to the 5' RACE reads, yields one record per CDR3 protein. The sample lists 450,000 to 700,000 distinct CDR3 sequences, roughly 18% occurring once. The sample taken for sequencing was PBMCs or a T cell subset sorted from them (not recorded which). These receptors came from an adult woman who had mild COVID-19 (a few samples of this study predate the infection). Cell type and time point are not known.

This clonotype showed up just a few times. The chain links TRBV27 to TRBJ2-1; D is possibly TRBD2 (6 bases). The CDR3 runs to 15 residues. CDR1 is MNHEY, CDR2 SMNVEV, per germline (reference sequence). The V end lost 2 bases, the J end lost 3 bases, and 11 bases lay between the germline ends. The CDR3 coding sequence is TGTGCCAGCAGTTTACGGGGGAATGGCTACAATGAGCAGTTCTTC. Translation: CASSLRGNGYNEQFF.

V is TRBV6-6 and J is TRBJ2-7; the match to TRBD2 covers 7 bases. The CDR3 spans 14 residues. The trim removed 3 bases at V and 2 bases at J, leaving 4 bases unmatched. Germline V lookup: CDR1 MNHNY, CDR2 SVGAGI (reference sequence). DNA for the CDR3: TGTGCCAGCAGTTATGGGACTAAGGCCTACGAGCAGTACTTC. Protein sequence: CASSYGTKAYEQYF.

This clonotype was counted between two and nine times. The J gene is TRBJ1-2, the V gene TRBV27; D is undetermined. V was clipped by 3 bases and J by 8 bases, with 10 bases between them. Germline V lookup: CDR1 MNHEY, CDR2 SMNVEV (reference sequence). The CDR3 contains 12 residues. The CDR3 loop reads CASSFSGKGYTF. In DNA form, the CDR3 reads TGTGCCAGCAGTTTTTCGGGGAAAGGCTACACCTTC.

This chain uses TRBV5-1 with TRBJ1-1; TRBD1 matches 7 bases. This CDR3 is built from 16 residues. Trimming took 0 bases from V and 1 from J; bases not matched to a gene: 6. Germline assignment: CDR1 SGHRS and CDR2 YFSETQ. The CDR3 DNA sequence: TGCGCCAGCAGCTTGGGGTGGGGGACAGCGAACACTGAAGCTTTCTTT. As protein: CASSLGWGTANTEAFF.

The CDR3 is CAISVASTRRNEQFF. The CDR3, as DNA: TGTGCCATCAGTGTAGCGTCTACCCGTCGCAATGAGCAGTTCTTC. The chain carries TRBV10-3 and TRBJ2-1; a possible D gene is TRBD2 (5 bases). The germline V and J ends were trimmed by 4 bases and 6 bases, with 16 bases remaining between them. CDR3 length equals 15 residues. The germline V gene encodes CDR1 ENHRY and CDR2 SYGVKD.